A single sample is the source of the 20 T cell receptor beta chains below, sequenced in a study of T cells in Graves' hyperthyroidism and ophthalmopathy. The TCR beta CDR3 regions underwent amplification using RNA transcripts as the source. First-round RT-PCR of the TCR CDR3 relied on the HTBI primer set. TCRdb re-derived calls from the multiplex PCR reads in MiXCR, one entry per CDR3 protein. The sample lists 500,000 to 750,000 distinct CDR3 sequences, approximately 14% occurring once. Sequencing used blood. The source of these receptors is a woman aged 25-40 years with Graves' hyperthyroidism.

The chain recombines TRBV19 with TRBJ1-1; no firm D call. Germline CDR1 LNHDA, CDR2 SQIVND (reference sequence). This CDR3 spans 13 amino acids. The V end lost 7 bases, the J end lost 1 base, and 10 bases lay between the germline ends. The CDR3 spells CASKITENTEAFF. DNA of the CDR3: TGTGCCAGTAAGATAACAGAGAACACTGAAGCTTTCTTT.

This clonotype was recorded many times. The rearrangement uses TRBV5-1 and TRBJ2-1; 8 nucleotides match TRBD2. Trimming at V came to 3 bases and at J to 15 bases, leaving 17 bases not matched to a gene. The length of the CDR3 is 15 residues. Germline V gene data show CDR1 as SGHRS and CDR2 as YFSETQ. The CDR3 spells CASSSGDSGIRGVFF. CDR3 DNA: TGCGCCAGCAGCTCGGGAGATAGCGGGATCCGGGGCGTGTTCTTC.

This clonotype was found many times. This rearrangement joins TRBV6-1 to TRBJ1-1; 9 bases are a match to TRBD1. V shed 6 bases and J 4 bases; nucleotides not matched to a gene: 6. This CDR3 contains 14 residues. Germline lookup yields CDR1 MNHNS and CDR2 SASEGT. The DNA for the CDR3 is TGTGCCAGCAGCTGGGACAGGGAGTCCACTGAAGCTTTCTTT. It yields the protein CASSWDRESTEAFF.

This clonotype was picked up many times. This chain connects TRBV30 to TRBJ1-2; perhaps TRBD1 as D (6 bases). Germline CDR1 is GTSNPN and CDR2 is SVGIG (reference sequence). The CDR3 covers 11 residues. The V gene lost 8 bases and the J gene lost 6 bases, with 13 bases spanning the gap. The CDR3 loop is CAGTRGDGYTF. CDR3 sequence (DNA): TGTGCCGGCACCAGGGGAGATGGCTACACCTTC.

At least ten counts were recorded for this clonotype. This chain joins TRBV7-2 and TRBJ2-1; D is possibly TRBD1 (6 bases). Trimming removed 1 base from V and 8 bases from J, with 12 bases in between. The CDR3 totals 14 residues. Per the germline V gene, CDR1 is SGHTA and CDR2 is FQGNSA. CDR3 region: CASSLDRASHEQFF. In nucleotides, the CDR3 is TGTGCCAGCAGCTTAGACAGGGCCTCGCATGAGCAGTTCTTC.

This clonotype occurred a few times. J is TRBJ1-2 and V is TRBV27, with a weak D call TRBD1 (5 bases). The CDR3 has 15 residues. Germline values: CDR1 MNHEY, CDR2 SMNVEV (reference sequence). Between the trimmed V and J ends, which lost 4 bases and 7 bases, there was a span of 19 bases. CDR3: CASSSSAGLASGYTF. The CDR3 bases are TGTGCCAGCAGTTCAAGCGCGGGACTGGCGAGTGGCTACACCTTC.

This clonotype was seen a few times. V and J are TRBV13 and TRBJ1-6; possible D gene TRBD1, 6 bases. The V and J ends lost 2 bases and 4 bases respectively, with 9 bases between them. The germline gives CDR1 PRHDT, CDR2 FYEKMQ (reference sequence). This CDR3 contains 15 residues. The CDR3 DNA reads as TGTGCCAGCAGCTTACGGACAGAATATAATTCACCCCTCCACTTT. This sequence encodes CASSLRTEYNSPLHF.

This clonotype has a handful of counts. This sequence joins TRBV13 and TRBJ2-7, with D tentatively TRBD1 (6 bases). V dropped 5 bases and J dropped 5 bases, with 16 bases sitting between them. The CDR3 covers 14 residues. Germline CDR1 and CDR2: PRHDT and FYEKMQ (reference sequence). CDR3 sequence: CASSPGERWNEQYF. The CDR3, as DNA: TGTGCCAGCAGCCCAGGGGAACGTTGGAACGAGCAGTACTTC.

This CDR3 is CASSGAGGNTIYF. The CDR3 nucleotides read TGTGCCAGCAGTGGGGCAGGGGGAAACACCATATATTTT. The chain has TRBV6-2 or TRBV6-3 and TRBJ1-3, with D possibly being TRBD1 (5 bases). This CDR3 has 13 amino acids. The V end was cut by 5 bases, the J end by 4 bases, with 9 bases between. CDR1 and CDR2 from the germline V gene are MNHEY and SVGEGT.

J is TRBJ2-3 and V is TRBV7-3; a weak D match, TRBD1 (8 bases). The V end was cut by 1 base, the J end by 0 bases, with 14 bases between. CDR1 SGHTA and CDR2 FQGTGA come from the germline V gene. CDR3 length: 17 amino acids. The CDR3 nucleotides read TGTGCCAGCAGCTTAATGAACAGGGGGGGCAGCACAGATACGCAGTATTTT. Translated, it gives CASSLMNRGGSTDTQYF.

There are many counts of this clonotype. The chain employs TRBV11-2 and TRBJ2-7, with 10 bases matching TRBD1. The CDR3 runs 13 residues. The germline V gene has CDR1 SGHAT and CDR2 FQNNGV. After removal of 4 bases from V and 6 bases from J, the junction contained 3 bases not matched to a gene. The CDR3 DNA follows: TGTGCCAGCAGCTGGACAGGGGGAGGCGAGCAGTACTTC. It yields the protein CASSWTGGGEQYF.

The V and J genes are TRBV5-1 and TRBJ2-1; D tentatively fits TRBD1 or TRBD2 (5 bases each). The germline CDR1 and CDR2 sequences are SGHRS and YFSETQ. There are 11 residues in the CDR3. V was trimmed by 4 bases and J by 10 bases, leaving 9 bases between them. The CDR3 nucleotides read TGCGCCAGCAGCATCGGGGCAGAGCAGTTCTTC. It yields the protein CASSIGAEQFF.

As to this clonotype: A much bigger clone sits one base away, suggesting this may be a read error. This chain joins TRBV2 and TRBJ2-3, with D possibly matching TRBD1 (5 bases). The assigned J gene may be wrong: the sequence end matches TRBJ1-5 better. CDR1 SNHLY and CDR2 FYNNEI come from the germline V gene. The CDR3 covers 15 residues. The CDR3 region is CASKRLAVVTDTQHF. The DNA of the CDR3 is TGTGCCAGCAAGAGGTTAGCGGTCGTGACAGATACGCAGCATTTT.

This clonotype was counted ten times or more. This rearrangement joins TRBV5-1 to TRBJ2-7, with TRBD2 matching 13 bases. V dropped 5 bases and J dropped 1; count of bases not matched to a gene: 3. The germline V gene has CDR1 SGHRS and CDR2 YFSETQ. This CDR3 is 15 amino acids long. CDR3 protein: CASSGTSGISYEQYF. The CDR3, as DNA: TGCGCCAGCAGTGGGACTAGCGGGATTTCCTACGAGCAGTACTTC. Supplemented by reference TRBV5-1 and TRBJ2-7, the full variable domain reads KAGVTQTPRYLIKTRGQQVTLSCSPISGHRSVSWYQQTPGQGLQFLFEYFSETQRNKGNFPGRFSGRQFSNSRSEMNVSTLELGDSALYLCASSGTSGISYEQYFGPGTRLTVT.

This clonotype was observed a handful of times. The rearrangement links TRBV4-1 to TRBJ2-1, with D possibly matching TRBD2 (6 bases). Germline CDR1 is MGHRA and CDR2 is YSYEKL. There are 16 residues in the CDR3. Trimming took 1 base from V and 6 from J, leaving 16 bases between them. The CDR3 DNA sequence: TGCGCCAGCAGCCAAGTGATCGGAGGGCAGTCCAATGAGCAGTTCTTC. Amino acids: CASSQVIGGQSNEQFF.

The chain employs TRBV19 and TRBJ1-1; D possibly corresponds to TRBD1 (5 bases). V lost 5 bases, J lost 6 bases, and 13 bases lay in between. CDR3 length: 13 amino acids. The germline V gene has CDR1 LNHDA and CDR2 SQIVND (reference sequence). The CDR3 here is CASSVREDAEAFF. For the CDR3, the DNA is TGTGCCAGTAGTGTCAGGGAGGACGCTGAAGCTTTCTTT.

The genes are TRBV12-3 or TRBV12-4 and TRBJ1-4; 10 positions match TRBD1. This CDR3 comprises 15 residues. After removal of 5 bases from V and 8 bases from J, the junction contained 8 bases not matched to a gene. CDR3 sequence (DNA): TGTGCCAGCAGTGTTTTCCGGGACAGGGGCGAAAAACTGTTTTTT. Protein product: CASSVFRDRGEKLFF.

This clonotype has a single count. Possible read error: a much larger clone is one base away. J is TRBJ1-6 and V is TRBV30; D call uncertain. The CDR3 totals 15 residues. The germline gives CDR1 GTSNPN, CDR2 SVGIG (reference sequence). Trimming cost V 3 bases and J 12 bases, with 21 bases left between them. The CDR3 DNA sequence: TGTGCCTGGAGGCCCGATTGGGTTGATGGGTTACCCCTCCACTTT. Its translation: CAWRPDWVDGLPLHF.

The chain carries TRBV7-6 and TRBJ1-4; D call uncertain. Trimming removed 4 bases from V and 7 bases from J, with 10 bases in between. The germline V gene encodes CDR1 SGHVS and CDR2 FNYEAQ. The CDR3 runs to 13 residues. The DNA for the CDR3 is TGTGCCAGCAGCTCCTTCGGGGTTGAAAAACTGTTTTTT. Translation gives CASSSFGVEKLFF.

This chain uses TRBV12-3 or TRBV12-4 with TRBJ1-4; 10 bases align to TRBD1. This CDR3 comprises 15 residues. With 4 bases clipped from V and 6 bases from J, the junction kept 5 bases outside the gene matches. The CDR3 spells CASSYGDRGDEKLFF. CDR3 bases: TGTGCCAGCAGTTATGGGGACAGGGGCGATGAAAAACTGTTTTTT.